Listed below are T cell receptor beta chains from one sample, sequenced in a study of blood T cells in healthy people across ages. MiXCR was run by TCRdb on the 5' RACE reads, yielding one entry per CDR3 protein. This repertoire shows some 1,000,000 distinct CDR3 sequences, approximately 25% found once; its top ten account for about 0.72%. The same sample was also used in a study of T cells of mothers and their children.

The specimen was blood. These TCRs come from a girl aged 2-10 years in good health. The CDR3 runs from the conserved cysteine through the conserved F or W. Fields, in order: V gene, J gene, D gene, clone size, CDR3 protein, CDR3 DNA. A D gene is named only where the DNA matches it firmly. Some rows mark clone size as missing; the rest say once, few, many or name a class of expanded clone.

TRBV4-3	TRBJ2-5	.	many	CASSHAGGGETQYF	TGCGCCAGCAGCCACGCTGGGGGCGGGGAGACCCAGTACTTC
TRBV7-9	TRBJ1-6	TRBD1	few	CASSTRDYGTGYSPLHF	TGTGCCAGCAGCACGCGGGATTACGGGACAGGGTATTCACCCCTCCACTTT
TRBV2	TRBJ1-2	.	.	CASSEYFPAGYTF	TGTGCCAGCAGTGAATATTTTCCAGCTGGCTACACCTTC
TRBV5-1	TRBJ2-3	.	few	CASSADRGDTQYF	TGCGCCAGCAGCGCAGATAGAGGAGATACGCAGTATTTT
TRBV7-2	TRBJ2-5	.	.	CASSPTWGPGTVYGTQYF	TGTGCCAGCAGCCCCACGTGGGGCCCGGGCACCGTTTATGGGACCCAGTACTTC
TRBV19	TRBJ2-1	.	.	CASRFRAFGNEQFF	TGTGCCAGTAGATTTCGGGCGTTTGGCAATGAGCAGTTCTTC
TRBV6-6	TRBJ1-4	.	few	CASSYRGRGEKLFF	TGTGCCAGCAGTTACCGGGGGCGCGGTGAAAAACTGTTTTTT
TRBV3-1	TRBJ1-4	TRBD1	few	CASSQTGGSNEKLFF	TGTGCCAGCAGCCAGACAGGGGGCTCAAATGAAAAACTGTTTTTT
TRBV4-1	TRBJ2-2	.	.	CASSQGSYAGELFF	TGCGCCAGCAGCCAAGGGTCTTACGCCGGGGAGCTGTTTTTT
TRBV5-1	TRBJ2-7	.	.	CASSFLNSEQYF	TGCGCCAGCAGCTTCTTAAATTCGGAGCAGTACTTC
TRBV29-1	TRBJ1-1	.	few	CSVGTVMNTEAFF	TGCAGCGTCGGTACAGTCATGAACACTGAAGCTTTCTTT
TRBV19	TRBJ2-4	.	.	CASSQVAKNIQYF	TGTGCCAGTTCGCAGGTAGCCAAAAACATTCAGTACTTC
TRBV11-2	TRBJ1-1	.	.	CASSSADEALNTEAFF	TGTGCCAGCAGCTCGGCTGATGAGGCATTGAACACTGAAGCTTTCTTT
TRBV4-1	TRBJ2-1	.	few	CASSQVFGTVGNEQFF	TGCGCCAGCAGCCAAGTTTTTGGGACGGTAGGGAATGAGCAGTTCTTC
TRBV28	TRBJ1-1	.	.	CASSFTGSGTGAFF	TGTGCCAGCAGTTTCACAGGGTCGGGGACTGGAGCTTTCTTT
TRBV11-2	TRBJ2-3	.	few	CASTLGGNTDTQYF	TGTGCCAGCACCTTAGGGGGTAACACAGATACGCAGTATTTT
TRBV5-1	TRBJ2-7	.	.	CASSPETGPPYEQYF	TGCGCCAGCAGCCCAGAGACCGGACCCCCCTACGAGCAGTACTTC
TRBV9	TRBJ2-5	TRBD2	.	CASSSTSGPQETQYF	TGTGCCAGCAGCTCCACTAGCGGCCCACAAGAGACCCAGTACTTC
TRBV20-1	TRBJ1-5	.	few	CSARREGNQPQHF	TGCAGTGCTAGACGGGAGGGCAATCAGCCCCAGCATTTT
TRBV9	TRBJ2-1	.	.	CASSAPISGSGNNEQFF	TGTGCCAGCAGCGCTCCCATTAGCGGCAGTGGGAACAATGAGCAGTTCTTC
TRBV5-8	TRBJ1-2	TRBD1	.	CASSLFGTEVYGYTF	TGTGCCAGCAGCTTGTTTGGGACAGAAGTCTATGGCTACACCTTC
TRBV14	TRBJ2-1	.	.	CASSQDWSSTDEQFF	TGTGCCAGCAGCCAAGACTGGTCTAGTACGGATGAGCAGTTCTTC
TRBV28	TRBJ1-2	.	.	CASSDDSYGYTF	TGTGCCAGCAGTGACGACAGCTATGGCTACACCTTC
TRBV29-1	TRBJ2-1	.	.	CSVSTREQFF	TGCAGCGTTTCGACACGGGAGCAGTTCTTC
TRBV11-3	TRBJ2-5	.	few	CASSFGLQGGETQYF	TGTGCCAGCAGCTTCGGCCTTCAAGGTGGGGAGACCCAGTACTTC
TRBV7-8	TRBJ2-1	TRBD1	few	CASSLNRDRGRHEQFF	TGTGCCAGCAGCTTAAATCGGGACAGGGGGCGCCATGAGCAGTTCTTC
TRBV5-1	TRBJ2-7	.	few	CASSLGSLEQYF	TGCGCCAGCAGCTTGGGATCACTGGAGCAGTACTTC
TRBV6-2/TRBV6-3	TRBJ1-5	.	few	CASSYGPDQPQHF	TGTGCCAGCAGTTACGGGCCCGATCAGCCCCAGCATTTT
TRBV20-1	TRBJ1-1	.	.	CSANGLNTEAFF	TGCAGTGCTAACGGCCTGAACACTGAAGCTTTCTTT
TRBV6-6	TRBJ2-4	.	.	CASSYGLRDVDIQYF	TGTGCCAGCAGTTACGGACTCCGGGACGTAGACATTCAGTACTTC
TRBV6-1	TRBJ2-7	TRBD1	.	CASSPQRGQGPSVDEQYF	TGTGCCAGCAGTCCCCAACGCGGACAGGGGCCATCCGTAGACGAGCAGTACTTC
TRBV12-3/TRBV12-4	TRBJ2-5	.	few	CASSSTGTSETQYF	TGTGCCAGCAGCTCCACCGGGACTTCGGAGACCCAGTACTTC
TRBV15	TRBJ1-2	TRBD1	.	CATTPRTGPAEGYTF	TGTGCCACGACCCCCCGGACAGGGCCCGCAGAAGGCTACACCTTC
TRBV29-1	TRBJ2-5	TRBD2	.	CSASSGGQETQYF	TGCAGCGCATCTAGCGGGGGGCAAGAGACCCAGTACTTC
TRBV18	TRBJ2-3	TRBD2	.	CASSPLAGQSTDTQYF	TGTGCCAGCTCACCCCTAGCGGGACAAAGCACAGATACGCAGTATTTT
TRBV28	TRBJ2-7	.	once	CASLKREHLSYEQYF	TGTGCCAGCCTAAAAAGAGAGCACCTCTCCTACGAGCAGTACTTC
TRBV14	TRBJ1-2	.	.	CASSHGGIFYGYTF	TGTGCCAGCAGCCATGGGGGTATCTTCTATGGCTACACCTTC
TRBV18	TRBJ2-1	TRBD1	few	CASSPRQGPYNEQFF	TGTGCCAGCTCACCTCGACAGGGACCCTACAATGAGCAGTTCTTC
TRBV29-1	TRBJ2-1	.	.	CSVENNYNEQFF	TGCAGCGTTGAAAACAATTACAATGAGCAGTTCTTC
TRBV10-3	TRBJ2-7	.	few	CAISDLGHEQYF	TGTGCCATCAGTGATCTAGGCCACGAGCAGTATTTC
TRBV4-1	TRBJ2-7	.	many	CASSPSQGGYEQYF	TGCGCCAGCAGCCCTTCTCAGGGAGGATACGAGCAGTACTTC
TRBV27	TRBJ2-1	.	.	CASSLEVGINNEQFF	TGTGCCAGCAGTCTAGAGGTTGGAATAAACAATGAGCAGTTCTTC
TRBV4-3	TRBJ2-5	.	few	CASSQDPEETQYF	TGCGCCAGCAGCCAAGACCCAGAAGAGACCCAGTACTTC
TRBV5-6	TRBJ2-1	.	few	CASSLPHAWNEQFF	TGTGCCAGCAGCCTACCGCACGCTTGGAATGAGCAGTTCTTC
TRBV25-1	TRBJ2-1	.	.	CASSDSPGDEQFF	TGTGCCAGCAGTGATTCGCCCGGGGATGAGCAGTTCTTC
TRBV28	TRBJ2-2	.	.	CASSLTFSRGGGELFF	TGTGCCAGCAGTCTCACCTTCTCCAGGGGCGGCGGGGAGCTGTTTTTT
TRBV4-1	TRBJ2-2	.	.	CASSQENRGELFF	TGCGCCAGCAGCCAAGAAAACAGGGGGGAGCTGTTTTTT
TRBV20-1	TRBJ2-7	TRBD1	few	CSATYWTGGYEQYF	TGCAGTGCTACCTACTGGACAGGGGGCTACGAGCAGTACTTC
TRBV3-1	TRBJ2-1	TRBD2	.	CASSQTGLAAYNEQFF	TGTGCCAGCAGCCAGACCGGACTAGCAGCCTACAATGAGCAGTTCTTC
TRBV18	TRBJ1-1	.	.	CASSLGSSTEAFF	TGTGCCAGCTCACTCGGCTCGAGCACTGAAGCTTTCTTT
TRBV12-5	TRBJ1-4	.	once	CASGLGEEKLFF	TGTGCTAGTGGTTTGGGCGAGGAAAAACTGTTTTTT
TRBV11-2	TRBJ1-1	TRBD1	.	CASLGDRAFGEAFF	TGTGCCAGCTTGGGGGACAGGGCGTTCGGGGAAGCTTTCTTT
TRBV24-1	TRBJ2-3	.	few	CATSDLSRGSTDTQYF	TGTGCCACCAGTGATTTGAGCAGGGGAAGCACAGATACGCAGTATTTT
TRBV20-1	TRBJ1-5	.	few	CSASVRDIHSNQPQHF	TGCAGTGCCTCAGTTCGGGACATCCATAGCAATCAGCCCCAGCATTTT
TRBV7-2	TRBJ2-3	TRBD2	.	CASSFRRAGGLDTQYF	TGTGCCAGCAGCTTTCGTCGAGCGGGGGGGCTAGATACGCAGTATTTT
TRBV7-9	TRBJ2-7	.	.	CASSLVGGRSYEQYF	TGTGCCAGCAGCTTAGTCGGAGGCCGCTCCTACGAGCAGTACTTC
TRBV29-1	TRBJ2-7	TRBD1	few	CSVERPGTVAYEQYF	TGCAGCGTTGAGAGGCCCGGGACAGTAGCCTACGAGCAGTACTTC
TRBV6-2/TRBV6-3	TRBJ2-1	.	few	CASSYSVSGANEQFF	TGTGCCAGCAGTTACTCGGTCTCAGGGGCCAATGAGCAGTTCTTC
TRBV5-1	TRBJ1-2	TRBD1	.	CASSGGTGGADGYTF	TGCGCCAGCAGCGGCGGGACAGGGGGCGCAGATGGCTATACCTTC